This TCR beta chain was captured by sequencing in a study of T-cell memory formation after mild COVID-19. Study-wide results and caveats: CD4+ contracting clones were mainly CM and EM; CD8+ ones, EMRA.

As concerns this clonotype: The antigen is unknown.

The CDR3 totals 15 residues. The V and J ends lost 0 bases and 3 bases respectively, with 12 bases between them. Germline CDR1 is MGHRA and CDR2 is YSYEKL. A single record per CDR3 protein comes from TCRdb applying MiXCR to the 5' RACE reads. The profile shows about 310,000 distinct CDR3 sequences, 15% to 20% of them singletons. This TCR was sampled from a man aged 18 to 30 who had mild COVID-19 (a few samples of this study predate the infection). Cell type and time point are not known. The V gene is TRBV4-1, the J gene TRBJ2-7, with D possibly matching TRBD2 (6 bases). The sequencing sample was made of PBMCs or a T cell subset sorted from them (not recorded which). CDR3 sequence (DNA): TGCGCCAGCAGCCAAGAATTGACGGAGGGCTACGAGCAGTACTTC. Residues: CASSQELTEGYEQYF.